This entry concerns a single T cell receptor beta chain. Its cognate antigen is unknown. These data originate in a study of cytomegalovirus exposure and HLA in healthy donors. The PCR used 60 Vbeta and 13 Jbeta primers. This table comes from immunoSEQ multiplex PCR, and its TCRdb copy is limited to in-frame clones, with some not included. The data contain 110,000 or so clones, under 90% of them seen just once; the ten biggest clones take up just under 2.5%. Trimming pared 6 bases from V and 5 bases from J, leaving 12 bases between. The CDR3 runs 13 residues. Per the germline V gene, CDR1 is MNHNS and CDR2 is SASEGT. Study-level findings and limits: Later genetic work tied a missense DCLRE1C variant to beta-chain V and J trimming. A later analysis found common viral pathogens apparently linked to several of the most significant clusters.

The chain is built from TRBV6-1 and TRBJ2-3; weak D call: TRBD1 (8 bases). This clonotype originated in a woman aged 18-35 years in good health and CMV-seronegative. Input material: PBMCs. In DNA, the CDR3 is TGTGCCAGCAGGCACAGGGGGGGAGATACGCAGTATTTT. It codes for CASRHRGGDTQYF.